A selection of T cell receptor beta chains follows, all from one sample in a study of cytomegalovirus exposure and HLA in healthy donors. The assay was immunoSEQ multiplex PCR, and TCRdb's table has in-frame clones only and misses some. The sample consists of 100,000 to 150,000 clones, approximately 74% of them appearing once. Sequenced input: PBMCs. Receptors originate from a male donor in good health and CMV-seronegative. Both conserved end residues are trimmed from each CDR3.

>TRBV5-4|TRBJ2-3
ASSLRTSGRGDTQY
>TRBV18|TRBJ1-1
ASSLADTNTEAF
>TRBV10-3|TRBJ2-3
AISESGVSTDTQY
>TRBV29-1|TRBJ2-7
SVTSGGGQY
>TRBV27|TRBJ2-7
ASSLSSPGYGEQY
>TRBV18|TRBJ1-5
ASSPAGYRNQPQH
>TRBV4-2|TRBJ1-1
ASSQTRQSGVDTEAF
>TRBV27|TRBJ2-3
ASSLRAGKSAADTQY
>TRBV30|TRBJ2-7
AWSVRGTSFHEQY
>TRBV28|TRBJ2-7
ASSSTTGGYEQY
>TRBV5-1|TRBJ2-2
ASSLTLRVGGELF
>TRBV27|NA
ASSPGVGTQY
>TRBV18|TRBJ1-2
ASSPDSYYGYT
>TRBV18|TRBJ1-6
ASSSNNSPLH
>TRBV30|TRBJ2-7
AWRNERTGGRPYEQY
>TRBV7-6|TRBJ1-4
ASSARAGEAEKLF
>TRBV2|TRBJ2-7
ASSRQGSYEQY
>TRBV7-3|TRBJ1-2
ASSLGRGYGYT
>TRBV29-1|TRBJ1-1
SVAFGTGGTEAF
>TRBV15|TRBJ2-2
ATSEGLAAGELF
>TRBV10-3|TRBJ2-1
AISVLGTSGPGGEQF
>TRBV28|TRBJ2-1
ASSLAGTGGDEQF
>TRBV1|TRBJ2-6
TSSPHVGVGFSGANVLT
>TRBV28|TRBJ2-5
ASTNRGVAETQY
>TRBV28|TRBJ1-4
ATREFQGGFNANEKLF
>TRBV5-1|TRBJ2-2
ASSFGDRGPYTGELF
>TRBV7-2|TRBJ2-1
ASSLETVYNEQF
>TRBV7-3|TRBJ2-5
ASSLQGVETQY
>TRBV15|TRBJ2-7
ATSRGTFRGITYEQY
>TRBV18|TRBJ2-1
ASSPVTSSYNEQF
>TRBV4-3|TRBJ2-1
ASSQDSPDPDNEQF
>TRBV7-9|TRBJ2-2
SSSPRSRTGDTGELF
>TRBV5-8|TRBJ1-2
ASTRTGGANGYGYT
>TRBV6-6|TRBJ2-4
ASSYSEGANIQY
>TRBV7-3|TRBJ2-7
ASSLKASGSNEQY
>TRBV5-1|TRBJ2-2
ASRPGTGSGELF
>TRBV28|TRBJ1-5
ASSLIMPHYSNQPQH
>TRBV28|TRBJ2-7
ASKQGAYEQY
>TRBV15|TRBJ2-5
ATSRDRLVGEQY
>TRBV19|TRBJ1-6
ASSIGKGDNSPLH
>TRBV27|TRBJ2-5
ASSSDPRRALLETQY
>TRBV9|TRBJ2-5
ASSSGLAGVTETQY
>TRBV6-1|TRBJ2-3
ASSGLAGATRTQY
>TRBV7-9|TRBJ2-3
ASRRTGIDTQY
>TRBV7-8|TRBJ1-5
ASSTTRTELPQH
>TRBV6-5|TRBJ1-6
ASSYGVTGDNSPLH
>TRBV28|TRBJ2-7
ASSLWAGNEQY
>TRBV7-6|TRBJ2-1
ASSLGTVYNEQF